A selection of T cell receptor beta chains follows, all from one sample in a study of blood T cells in healthy people across ages. Using its own MiXCR run on the 5' RACE reads, TCRdb lists one record per CDR3 protein. Of roughly 1,500,000 distinct CDR3 sequences listed, about 43% are singletons. The sample taken for sequencing was blood. The receptors were gathered from a woman aged 18-30 years in good health. The conserved cysteine and the conserved F or W are not part of the CDR3 here.

CDR3 length: 13; J gene: NA; V gene: TRBV7-9; CDR3 protein: ASSPPGQGYNEQY
CDR3 length: 13; J gene: TRBJ2-5; V gene: TRBV20-1; CDR3 protein: SARSLAGEQETQY
CDR3 length: 15; J gene: TRBJ1-1; V gene: TRBV4-1; CDR3 protein: ASSQEGVREMNTEAF
CDR3 length: 15; J gene: TRBJ2-4; V gene: TRBV28; CDR3 protein: ASSLRVTSGGENIQY
CDR3 length: 13; J gene: TRBJ2-5; V gene: TRBV20-1; CDR3 protein: SARDRWDLDSEQY
CDR3 length: 20; J gene: TRBJ2-4; V gene: TRBV29-1; CDR3 protein: SVEDPAEEDERENLVGNIQY
CDR3 length: 11; J gene: TRBJ1-2; V gene: TRBV7-3; CDR3 protein: ASSDRTGAGYT
CDR3 length: 13; J gene: TRBJ2-1; V gene: TRBV29-1; CDR3 protein: SVESWSKVVDEQF
CDR3 length: 13; J gene: TRBJ1-1; V gene: TRBV5-1; CDR3 protein: ASSTQDRWNTEAF
CDR3 length: 10; J gene: TRBJ1-2; V gene: TRBV29-1; CDR3 protein: SVEETWYGYT